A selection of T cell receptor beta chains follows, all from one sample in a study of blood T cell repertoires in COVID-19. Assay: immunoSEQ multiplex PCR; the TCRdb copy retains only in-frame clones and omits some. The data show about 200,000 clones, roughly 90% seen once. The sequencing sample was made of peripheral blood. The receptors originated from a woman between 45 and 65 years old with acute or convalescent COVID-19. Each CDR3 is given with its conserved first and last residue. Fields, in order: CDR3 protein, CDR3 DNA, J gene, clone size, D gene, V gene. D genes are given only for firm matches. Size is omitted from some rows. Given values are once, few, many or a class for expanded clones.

CASSTLAVRTYNEQFF | TGTGCCAGTAGTACTCTAGCGGTGCGAACCTACAATGAGCAGTTCTTC | TRBJ2-1 | . | TRBD2 | TRBV19
CAWVGQQTLYGYTF | TGTGCCTGGGTGGGACAGCAAACCCTCTATGGCTACACCTTC | TRBJ1-2 | . | TRBD1 | TRBV30
CASSYSTGLAGSFYNEQFF | TGTGCCAGCAGTTACTCGACGGGACTAGCGGGCTCCTTTTACAATGAGCAGTTCTTC | TRBJ2-1 | . | TRBD2 | TRBV6-2/TRBV6-3
CASSLGGQINQPQHF | TGTGCCAGCAGCTTAGGGGGACAGATCAATCAGCCCCAGCATTTT | TRBJ1-5 | . | TRBD1 | TRBV7-6
CASSFLTPGVDEAFF | TGTGCCAGCTCATTTCTTACTCCAGGGGTGGATGAAGCTTTCTTT | TRBJ1-1 | . | . | TRBV18
CASRPSGLAGAGTGELFF | TGTGCCAGTAGGCCTTCCGGACTAGCGGGAGCGGGCACCGGGGAGCTGTTTTTT | TRBJ2-2 | . | TRBD2 | TRBV19
CASSQEEGAYEQYF | TGCGCCAGCAGCCAAGAGGAGGGTGCCTACGAGCAGTACTTC | TRBJ2-7 | once | . | TRBV4-3
CASSYGANAGTEAFF | TGTGCCAGCAGTTACGGGGCCAACGCTGGCACTGAAGCTTTCTTT | TRBJ1-1 | few | . | TRBV6-5
CASSPPGSGSPYEQYF | TGTGCCAGCTCACCACCGGGGAGCGGGAGTCCCTACGAGCAGTACTTC | TRBJ2-7 | . | TRBD2 | TRBV18
CASSRDSLGLKETQYF | TGTGCCAGCAGCCGGGACAGCCTAGGGCTAAAAGAGACCCAGTACTTC | TRBJ2-5 | . | TRBD1 | TRBV27
CAISARGARTEAFF | TGTGCCATCAGCGCACGGGGGGCGAGGACTGAAGCTTTCTTT | TRBJ1-1 | . | . | TRBV10-3
CASSRPGIFEKLFF | TGCGCCAGCAGTCGACCGGGGATTTTTGAAAAACTGTTTTTT | TRBJ1-4 | . | . | TRBV23-1
CASSDESEQYF | TGTGCCAGCAGTGATGAGAGCGAGCAGTACTTC | TRBJ2-7 | . | . | TRBV2
CASSPPGVGSSGANVLTF | TGTGCCAGCAGCCCCCCCGGGGTGGGGAGCTCTGGGGCCAACGTCCTGACTTTC | TRBJ2-6 | . | . | TRBV27